This paragraph covers one T cell receptor beta chain sequence. The antigen is undetermined. MiXCR was run by TCRdb on the 5' RACE reads, yielding one entry per CDR3 protein. This table holds 70,000 to 75,000 distinct CDR3 sequences, roughly an eighth found once. The sample belongs to a study of early T cells in non-severe SARS-CoV-2 infection. General study points: Anti-spike CD8 specificities were favored by VDJdb matching, whose results missed private and CD4 specificities.

Germline loops: CDR1 LGHDT, CDR2 YNNKEL (reference sequence). V lost 0 bases, J lost 5 bases, and 11 bases lay in between. The CDR3 length is 15 residues. This TCR derives from an adult who was a healthcare worker with PCR-confirmed SARS-CoV-2 infection or an uninfected control (not recorded which). The specimen sequenced was whole blood. The chain has TRBV3-1 and TRBJ1-3; D gene unclear. CDR3 nucleotide sequence: TGTGCCAGCAGCCAAGACCGGGCGGGGAGAAACACCATATATTTT. Its protein product is CASSQDRAGRNTIYF. Drawing the rest from reference TRBV3-1 and TRBJ1-3, the complete variable domain is DTAVSQTPKYLVTQMGNDKSIKCEQNLGHDTMYWYKQDSKKFLKIMFSYNNKELIINETVPNRFSPKSPDKAHLNLHINSLELGDSAVYFCASSQDRAGRNTIYFGEGSWLTVV.